This TCR beta chain was sequenced for a study of blood T cell repertoires in COVID-19. Turning to the study itself: Donors in the United States, Italy and Spain gave samples during acute or convalescent COVID-19. T cells, B-cell-depleted T cells, or PBMCs provided the cDNA or gDNA that served as material.

Per the authors' pipeline: From reference gene primer amplification, estimates of nucleated cell counts were derived. The protocol was immunoSEQ multiplex PCR, while the TCRdb copy is restricted to in-frame clones and leaves out a portion. V and J calls and clone size are given by that table; D and trimming were obtained from the DNA. The table lists approximately 66,000 clones, more than 80% of them singletons. The V and J ends lost 5 bases and 5 bases respectively, with 26 bases between them. Germline CDR1 KGHDR, CDR2 SFDVKD. This CDR3 has 18 residues. Sequenced material: peripheral blood. This rearrangement joins TRBV24-1 to TRBJ1-1, with D possibly TRBD1 on 5 matching bases. The sequence was collected from a human donor with active COVID-19. The donor label of this sample is uncertain. CDR3 nucleotide sequence: TGTGCCACCAGTGTCCGTTTCCCTGACAGTGATGAACGAACTGAAGCTTTCTTT. It translates to CATSVRFPDSDERTEAFF.